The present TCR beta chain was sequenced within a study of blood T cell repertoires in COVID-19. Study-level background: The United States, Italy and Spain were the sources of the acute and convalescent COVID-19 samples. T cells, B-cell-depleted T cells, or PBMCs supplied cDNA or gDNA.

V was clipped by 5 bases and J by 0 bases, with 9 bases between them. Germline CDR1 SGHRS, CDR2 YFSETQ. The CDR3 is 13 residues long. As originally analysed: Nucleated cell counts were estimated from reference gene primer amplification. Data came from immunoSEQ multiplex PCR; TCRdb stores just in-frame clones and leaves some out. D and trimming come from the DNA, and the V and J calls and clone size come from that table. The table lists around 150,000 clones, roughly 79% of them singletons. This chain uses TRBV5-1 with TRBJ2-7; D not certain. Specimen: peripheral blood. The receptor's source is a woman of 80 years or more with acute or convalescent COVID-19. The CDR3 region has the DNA TGCGCCAGCAGAGAGTCCCCCTCCTACGAGCAGTACTTC. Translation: CASRESPSYEQYF.